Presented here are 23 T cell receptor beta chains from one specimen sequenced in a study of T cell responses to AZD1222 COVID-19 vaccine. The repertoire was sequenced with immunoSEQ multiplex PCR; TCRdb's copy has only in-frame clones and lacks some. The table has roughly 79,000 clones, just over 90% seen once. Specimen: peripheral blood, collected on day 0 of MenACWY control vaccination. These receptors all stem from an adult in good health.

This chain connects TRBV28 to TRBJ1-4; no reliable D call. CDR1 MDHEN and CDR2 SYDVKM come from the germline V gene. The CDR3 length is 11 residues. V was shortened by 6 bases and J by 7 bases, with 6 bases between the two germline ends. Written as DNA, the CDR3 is TGTGCCAGCAGGCTGGGTGAAAAACTGTTTTTT. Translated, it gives CASRLGEKLFF.

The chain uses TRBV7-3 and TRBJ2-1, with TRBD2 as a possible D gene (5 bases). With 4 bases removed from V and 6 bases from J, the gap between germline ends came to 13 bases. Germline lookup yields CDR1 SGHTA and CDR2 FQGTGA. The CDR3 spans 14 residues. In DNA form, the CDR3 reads TGTGCCAGCAGCTCGACGCTACTAGGCAATGAGCAGTTCTTC. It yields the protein CASSSTLLGNEQFF.

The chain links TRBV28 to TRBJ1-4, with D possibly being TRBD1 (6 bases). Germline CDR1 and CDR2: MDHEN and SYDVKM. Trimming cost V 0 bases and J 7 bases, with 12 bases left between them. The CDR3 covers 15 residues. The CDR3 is CASSLWDSNSEKLFF. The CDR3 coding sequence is TGTGCCAGCAGTTTATGGGACAGCAACTCTGAAAAACTGTTTTTT.

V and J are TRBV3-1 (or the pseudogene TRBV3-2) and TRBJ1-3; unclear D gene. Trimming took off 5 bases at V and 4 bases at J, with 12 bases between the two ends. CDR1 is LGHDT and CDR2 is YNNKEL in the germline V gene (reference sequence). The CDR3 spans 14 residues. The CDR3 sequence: CASSMHRIGNTIYF. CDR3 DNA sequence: TGTGCCAGCAGCATGCATCGGATCGGAAACACCATATATTTT.

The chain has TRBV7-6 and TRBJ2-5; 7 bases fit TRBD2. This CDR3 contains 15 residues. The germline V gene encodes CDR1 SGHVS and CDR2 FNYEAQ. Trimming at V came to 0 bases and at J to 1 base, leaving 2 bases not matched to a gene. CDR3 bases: TGTGCCAGCAGCTTAGCGGCGGGGGTCCAAGAGACCCAGTACTTC. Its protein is CASSLAAGVQETQYF.

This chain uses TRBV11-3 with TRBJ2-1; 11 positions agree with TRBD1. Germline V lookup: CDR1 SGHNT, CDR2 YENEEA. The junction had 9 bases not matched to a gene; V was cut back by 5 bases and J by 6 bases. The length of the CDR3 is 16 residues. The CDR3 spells CASSPLGQGGGNEQFF. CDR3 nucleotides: TGTGCCAGCAGCCCCTTGGGACAGGGGGGAGGCAATGAGCAGTTCTTC. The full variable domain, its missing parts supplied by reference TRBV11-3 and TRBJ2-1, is EAGVVQSPRYKIIEKKQPVAFWCNPISGHNTLYWYLQNLGQGPELLIRYENEEAVDDSQLPKDRFSAERLKGVDSTLKIQPAELGDSAVYLCASSPLGQGGGNEQFFGPGTRLTVL.

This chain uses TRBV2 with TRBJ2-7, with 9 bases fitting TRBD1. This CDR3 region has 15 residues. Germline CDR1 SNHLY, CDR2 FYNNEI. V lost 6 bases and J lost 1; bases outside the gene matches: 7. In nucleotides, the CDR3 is TGTGCCAGCAGCCAAACAGGGGGCAGTTCCTACGAGCAGTACTTC. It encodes CASSQTGGSSYEQYF.

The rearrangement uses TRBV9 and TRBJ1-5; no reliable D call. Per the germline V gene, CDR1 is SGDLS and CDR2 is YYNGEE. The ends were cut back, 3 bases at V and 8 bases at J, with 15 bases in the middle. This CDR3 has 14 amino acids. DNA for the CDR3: TGTGCCAGCAGCGGAGGCCACGCTGAAGAGCCCCAGCATTTT. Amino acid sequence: CASSGGHAEEPQHF. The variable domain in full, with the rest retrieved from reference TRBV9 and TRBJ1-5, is DSGVTQTPKHLITATGQRVTLRCSPRSGDLSVYWYQQSLDQGLQFLIQYYNGEERAKGNILERFSAQQFPDLHSELNLSSLELGDSALYFCASSGGHAEEPQHFGDGTRLSIL.

The CDR3 DNA follows: TGTGCCAGTAGTATGGGGTCGGGGATGAGGGTGAACACTGAAGCTTTCTTT. Amino acids: CASSMGSGMRVNTEAFF. The rearrangement uses TRBV19 and TRBJ1-1; D not resolved. Germline V gene lookup returns CDR1 LNHDA and CDR2 SQIVND (reference sequence). V was clipped by 3 bases and J by 0 bases, with 17 bases between them. This CDR3 spans 17 amino acids.

The CDR3 DNA follows: TGTGCCAGCAGTGAGAGCGGGCTAGGGGGCACAGATACGCAGTATTTT. Amino acid sequence: CASSESGLGGTDTQYF. This rearrangement joins TRBV2 to TRBJ2-3; TRBD2 is a possible D gene (6 bases). V was clipped by 3 bases and J by 1 base, with 14 bases between them. The CDR3 is 16 residues long. Germline-derived CDR1 and CDR2 are SNHLY and FYNNEI. Supplemented by reference TRBV2 and TRBJ2-3, the full variable domain reads EPEVTQTPSHQVTQMGQEVILRCVPISNHLYFYWYRQILGQKVEFLVSFYNNEISEKSEIFDDQFSVERPDGSNFTLKIRSTKLEDSAMYFCASSESGLGGTDTQYFGPGTRLTVL.

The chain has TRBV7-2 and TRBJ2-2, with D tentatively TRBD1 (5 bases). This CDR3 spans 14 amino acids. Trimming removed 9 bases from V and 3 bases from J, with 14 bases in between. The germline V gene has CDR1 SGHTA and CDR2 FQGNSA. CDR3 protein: CARGQGLDTGELFF. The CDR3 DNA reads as TGTGCCAGGGGTCAGGGTCTTGACACCGGGGAGCTGTTTTTT.

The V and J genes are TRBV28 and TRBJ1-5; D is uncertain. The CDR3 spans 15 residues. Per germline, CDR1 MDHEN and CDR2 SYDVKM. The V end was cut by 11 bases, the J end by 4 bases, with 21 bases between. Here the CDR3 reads CAAFDQAGANQPQHF. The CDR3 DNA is TGTGCCGCTTTTGACCAGGCGGGAGCAAATCAGCCCCAGCATTTT.

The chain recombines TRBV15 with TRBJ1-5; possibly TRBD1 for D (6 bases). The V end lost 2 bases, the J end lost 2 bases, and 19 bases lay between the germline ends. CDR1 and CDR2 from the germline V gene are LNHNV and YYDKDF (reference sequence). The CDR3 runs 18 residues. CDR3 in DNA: TGTGCCACCAGCAGAAATCCACTTCGGGGGGCGGGCAATCAGCCCCAGCATTTT. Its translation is CATSRNPLRGAGNQPQHF.

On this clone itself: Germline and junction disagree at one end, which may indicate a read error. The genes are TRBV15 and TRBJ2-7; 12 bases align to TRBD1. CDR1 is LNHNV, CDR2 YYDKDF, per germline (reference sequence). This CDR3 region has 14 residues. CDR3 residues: CATSRGTGTGGLSF. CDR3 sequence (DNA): TGTGCCACCAGCAGGGGGACCGGGACAGGGGGCCTTAGTTTC.

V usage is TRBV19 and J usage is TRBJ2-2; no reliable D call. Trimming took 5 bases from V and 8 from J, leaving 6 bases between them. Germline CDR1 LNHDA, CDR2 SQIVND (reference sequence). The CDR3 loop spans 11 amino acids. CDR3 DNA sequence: TGTGCCAGTAGTTCCTCGGGGGAGCTGTTTTTT. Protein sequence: CASSSSGELFF. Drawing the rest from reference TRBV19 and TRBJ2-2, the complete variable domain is DGGITQSPKYLFRKEGQNVTLSCEQNLNHDAMYWYRQDPGQGLRLIYYSQIVNDFQKGDIAEGYSVSREKKESFPLTVTSAQKNPTAFYLCASSSSGELFFGEGSRLTVL.

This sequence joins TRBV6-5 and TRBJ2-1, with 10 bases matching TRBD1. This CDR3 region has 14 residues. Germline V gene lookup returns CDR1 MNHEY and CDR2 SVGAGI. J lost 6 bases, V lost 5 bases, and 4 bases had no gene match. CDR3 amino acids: CASSPRDRGNEQFF. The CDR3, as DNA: TGTGCCAGCAGTCCCCGGGACAGGGGCAATGAGCAGTTCTTC.

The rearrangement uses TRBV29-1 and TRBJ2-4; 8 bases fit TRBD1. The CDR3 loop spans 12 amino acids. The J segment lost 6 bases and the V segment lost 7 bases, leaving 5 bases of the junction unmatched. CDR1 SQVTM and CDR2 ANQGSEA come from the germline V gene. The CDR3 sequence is CSAQGAGNIQYF. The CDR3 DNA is TGCAGCGCCCAGGGGGCCGGAAACATTCAGTACTTC. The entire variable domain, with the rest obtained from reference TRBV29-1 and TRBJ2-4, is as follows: SAVISQKPSRDICQRGTSLTIQCQVDSQVTMMFWYRQQPGQSLTLIATANQGSEATYESGFVIDKFPISRPNLTFSTLTVSNMSPEDSSIYLCSAQGAGNIQYFGAGTRLSVL.

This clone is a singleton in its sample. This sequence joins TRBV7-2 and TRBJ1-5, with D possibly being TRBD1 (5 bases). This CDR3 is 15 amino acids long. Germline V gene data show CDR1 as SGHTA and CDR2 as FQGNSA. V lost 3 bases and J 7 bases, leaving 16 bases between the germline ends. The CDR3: CASSFQGTVGQPQHF. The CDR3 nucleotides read TGTGCCAGCAGCTTTCAAGGGACCGTGGGGCAGCCCCAGCATTTT.

This CDR3 is CASSQDGSYSLSSYNSPLHF. Written as DNA, the CDR3 is TGCGCCAGCAGCCAAGATGGCAGCTACTCCCTTAGCTCCTATAATTCACCCCTCCACTTT. The rearrangement links TRBV4-3 to TRBJ1-6, with no clear D. The CDR3 consists of 20 residues. Germline lookup yields CDR1 LGHNA and CDR2 YSLEER. Trimming stripped 0 bases from V and 0 bases from J, with 18 bases between.

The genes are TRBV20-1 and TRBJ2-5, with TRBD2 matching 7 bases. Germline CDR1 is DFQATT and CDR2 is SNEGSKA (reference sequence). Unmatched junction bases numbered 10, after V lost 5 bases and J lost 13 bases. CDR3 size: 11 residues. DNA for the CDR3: TGCAGTGCTCCAAGGGAGGGGTTTCGGTACTTC. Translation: CSAPREGFRYF.

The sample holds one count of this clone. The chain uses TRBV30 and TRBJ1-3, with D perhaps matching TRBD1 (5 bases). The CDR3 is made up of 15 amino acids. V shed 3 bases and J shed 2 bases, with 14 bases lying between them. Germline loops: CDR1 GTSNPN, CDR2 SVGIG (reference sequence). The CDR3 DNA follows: TGTGCCTGGAGCCAGGGATTATCAACTGGAAACACCATATATTTT. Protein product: CAWSQGLSTGNTIYF.

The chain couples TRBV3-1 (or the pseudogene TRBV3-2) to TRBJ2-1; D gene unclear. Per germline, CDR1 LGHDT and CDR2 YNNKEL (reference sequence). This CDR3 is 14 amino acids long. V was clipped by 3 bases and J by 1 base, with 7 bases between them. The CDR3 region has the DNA TGTGCCAGCAGCCAGACTTTATCCTACAATGAGCAGTTCTTC. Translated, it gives CASSQTLSYNEQFF.

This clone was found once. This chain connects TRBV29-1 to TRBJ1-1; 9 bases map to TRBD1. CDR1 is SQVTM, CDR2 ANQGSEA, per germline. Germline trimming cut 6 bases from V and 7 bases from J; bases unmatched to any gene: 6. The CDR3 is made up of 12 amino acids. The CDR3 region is CSVGRTGVEAFF. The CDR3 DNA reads TGCAGCGTGGGTCGGACAGGGGTTGAAGCTTTCTTT.